The present TCR beta chain was sequenced within a study of coeliac disease. Study-level results: Intraepithelial and lamina propria fractions were not highly pure, so cross-contamination was possible. Active celiac intraepithelial and lamina propria samples had lower TRB and TRG clonality than control samples.

Germline V lookup: CDR1 MNHNS, CDR2 SASEGT. The V end lost 9 bases, the J end lost 4 bases, and 10 bases lay between the germline ends. The CDR3 consists of 12 residues. The count of this clone is one. The antigen remains undetermined. The assay was immunoSEQ multiplex PCR, and TCRdb's table has in-frame clones only and misses some. The table shows around 5,600 clones, with roughly 50% occurring only once. The source material was intraepithelial lymphocytes from the gut. The receptor's source is a woman in her thirties with active celiac disease. The chain uses TRBV6-1 and TRBJ1-5; D is ambiguous. The CDR3 nucleotides read TGTGCCAGTGGGCATTTAAATCAGCCCCAGCATTTT. Translating gives CASGHLNQPQHF.